This T cell receptor (beta chain) appears in the sequencing data of a study of memory CD4+ T cells and cytomegalovirus serostatus. Study-level points and caveats: Repertoires predicted CMV serostatus with median bootstrapped AUC of roughly 0.95.

Per the authors' pipeline: After removing out-of-frame reads, around 2,000,000 distinct TCRbeta sequences remained. Data came from immunoSEQ multiplex PCR; TCRdb stores just in-frame clones and leaves some out. The D gene and trimming were derived from the DNA, and the V and J assignments and clone size from that table. This table holds about 52,000 clones, 83% found once. The sort gate was single viable CD3+CD4+CD8-CD45RO+ cells for memory CD4+ T cells. Germline CDR1 and CDR2: MDHEN and SYDVKM. The CDR3 is 15 amino acids. V trimming: 8 bases; J trimming: 7 bases; junction bases outside the gene matches: 13. Remarks on this clone: Its antigen is unknown.

The receptor was derived from an adult in good health and CMV-seropositive. Sequencing was performed on memory CD4+ T cells from blood. The chain combines TRBV28 with TRBJ2-1, with TRBD2 identical over 8 bases. The DNA of the CDR3 is TGTGCCAGCTGGGTAGCGGGATCTGGGGGGAATGAGCAGTTCTTC. It yields the protein CASWVAGSGGNEQFF.